This TCR beta chain was profiled in a study of CD8+ T cells in alopecia areata. In its sample, this clone was seen a few times. The target antigen is unknown. cDNA serving as the sequencing template came from extracted, reverse transcribed RNA. Here immunoSEQ multiplex PCR was the method, and the copy in TCRdb shows in-frame clones only, minus some. Of roughly 100,000 clones listed, approximately 52% are singletons. A FACSAria was used to sort CD4+ and CD8+ T cells. These cells came from PBMCs. Overall study results and limits: Resident alphabeta T-cell populations of normal skin are likewise subject to sequencing in scalp samples. Researchers reported that TCR sharing among patients proved less clear than in mice, possibly HLA-linked. An increase in clonality over normal scalp was evident in lesional scalp, especially alopecia totalis/universalis.

This sequence was found in a human donor in good health. The specimen sequenced was CD4+ T cells sorted from blood.

The CDR3 sequence is CASSEAREHSNQPQHF. CDR3 DNA: TGTGCCAGCAGTGAAGCGCGGGAACATAGCAATCAGCCCCAGCATTTT. The chain links TRBV2 to TRBJ1-5; D remains ambiguous. CDR1 and CDR2 (germline): SNHLY, FYNNEI. This CDR3 region has 16 residues. Trimming took off 0 bases at V and 0 bases at J, with 9 bases between the two ends.